These 5 T cell receptor beta chains originate from one sample sequenced in a study of blood T cell repertoires in COVID-19 (dated by TCRdb to about 2020). The library was obtained by the immunoSEQ multiplex PCR assay. TCRdb mirrors the immuneACCESS table, restricted to in-frame sequences. Some clones are absent from its copies; in checked studies, under half trace to an unresolved V gene, and the reason for the others is unknown. The sample includes under 35,000 clones, with 85% to 90% observed a single time. The top ten hold around 17% of the sample. Sequencing was performed on peripheral blood. These receptors came from an older woman with active COVID-19.

V and J are TRBV21-1 and TRBJ1-2. TRBV21-1 is described as a pseudogene. The CDR3 extends over 17 amino acids. Written as DNA, the CDR3 is TGTGCCAGCAGCAATAGCGAAGAGGGGGGGTTTATAGATGGCTACACCTTC. Translation gives CASSNSEEGGFIDGYTF.

The chain carries TRBV19 and TRBJ2-1, with D perhaps matching TRBD2 (6 bases). Trimming pared 0 bases from V and 0 bases from J, leaving 15 bases between. CDR1 and CDR2 (germline): LNHDA, SQIVND (reference sequence). The CDR3 loop spans 18 amino acids. CDR3 sequence (DNA): TGTGCCAGTAGTATAGATCTCAGGAGGGCCTACTCCTACAATGAGCAGTTCTTC. Translating gives CASSIDLRRAYSYNEQFF.

V is TRBV10-3 and J is TRBJ2-7; 11 nucleotides line up with TRBD1. Losses at the gene ends were 2 bases for V and 6 bases for J; bases not matched to a gene: 6. The CDR3 totals 15 residues. Per the germline V gene, CDR1 is ENHRY and CDR2 is SYGVKD. The CDR3 here is CAISERTGGASEQYF. CDR3 nucleotides: TGTGCCATCAGTGAGAGGACAGGGGGCGCGTCCGAGCAGTACTTC.

Here the CDR3 reads CASSQRSDTQYF. CDR3 coding DNA: TGTGCCAGCAGCCAACGGTCAGATACGCAGTATTTT. This chain links TRBV3-1 (or the pseudogene TRBV3-2) with TRBJ2-3; D is unclear. The germline V gene has CDR1 LGHDT and CDR2 YNNKEL (reference sequence). V was trimmed by 2 bases and J by 4 bases, leaving 4 bases between them. The CDR3 extends over 12 amino acids.

The chain carries TRBV2 and TRBJ2-1; 8 bases fit TRBD1. Looked up from germline, CDR1 is SNHLY and CDR2 is FYNNEI. Germline trimming cut 6 bases from V and 1 base from J; bases unmatched to any gene: 11. The CDR3 is 17 residues long. Here the CDR3 reads CASRQSIDRGSYNEQFF. In nucleotides, the CDR3 is TGTGCCAGCAGGCAGAGCATTGACAGGGGTTCCTACAATGAGCAGTTCTTC.